These 6 T cell receptor beta chains came from one sample sequenced in a study of blood T cell repertoires in COVID-19 (dated by TCRdb to the early 2020s). The receptor library was made with the immunoSEQ multiplex PCR assay. Not all clones reach the TCRdb copy of this immuneACCESS table, which keeps in-frame sequences only. Checked studies attribute under half of the gap to unresolved V genes and leave the rest unexplained. The table for this sample lists about 220,000 clones; 84% of them were counted only once. The ten largest clones add up to 5.1% of the sample. Input material: peripheral blood. The receptor set was obtained from a woman aged 60-75 years who had recovered from COVID-19.

This rearrangement joins TRBV6-6 to TRBJ2-7, with 8 bases identical to TRBD1. CDR3 length equals 14 residues. In germline, CDR1 is MNHNY, CDR2 SVGAGI (reference sequence). The ends lost 6 bases at V and 1 base at J; junction bases unmatched: 5. This chain's CDR3 is CASSRDRTSYEQYF. CDR3 in DNA: TGTGCCAGCAGCCGGGACAGGACATCCTACGAGCAGTACTTC.

V and J are TRBV7-3 and TRBJ2-7, with D possibly TRBD1 on 7 matching bases. V was clipped by 5 bases and J by 0 bases, with 20 bases between them. Germline CDR1 SGHTA, CDR2 FQGTGA. CDR3 size: 17 residues. The CDR3 DNA follows: TGTGCCAGCAGCGTCCACGGGGGACAGCCCCACTCCTACGAGCAGTACTTC. This encodes CASSVHGGQPHSYEQYF.

The genes are TRBV5-1 and TRBJ1-2; 7 positions agree with TRBD1. Per germline, CDR1 SGHRS and CDR2 YFSETQ. The V and J ends lost 4 bases and 0 bases, in that order; junction bases with no gene match: 3. CDR3 size: 14 residues. CDR3 bases: TGCGCCAGCAGCCGGGACAGCTCTAACTATGGCTACACCTTC. Translated: CASSRDSSNYGYTF.

This clone was observed a handful of times. The chain uses TRBV18 and TRBJ2-1, with TRBD2 identical over 11 bases. This CDR3 contains 16 residues. The trim removed 5 bases at V and 4 bases at J, leaving 7 bases unmatched. Germline CDR1 reads KGHSH; CDR2 reads LQKENI. CDR3 region: CASSSQASGGYNEQFF. In DNA, the CDR3 is TGTGCCAGCTCATCGCAGGCTAGCGGGGGGTACAATGAGCAGTTCTTC.

The rearrangement uses TRBV27 and TRBJ2-6, with D uncertain. The CDR3 contains 14 residues. Trimming took off 10 bases at V and 0 bases at J, with 10 bases between the two ends. Germline V lookup: CDR1 MNHEY, CDR2 SMNVEV (reference sequence). CDR3 in amino acids: CATPNCSGANVLTF. Written as DNA, the CDR3 is TGTGCCACCCCCAACTGCTCTGGGGCCAACGTCCTGACTTTC. The whole variable domain, remainder taken from reference TRBV27 and TRBJ2-6, is EAQVTQNPRYLITVTGKKLTVTCSQNMNHEYMSWYRQDPGLGLRQIYYSMNVEVTDKGDVPEGYKVSRKEKRNFPLILESPSPNQTSLYFCATPNCSGANVLTFGAGSRLTVL.

This clone was found once. The chain joins TRBV6-5 to TRBJ1-4, with D tentatively TRBD1 (5 bases). CDR3 size: 14 residues. V was trimmed by 0 bases and J by 11 bases, leaving 13 bases between them. Germline CDR1 MNHEY, CDR2 SVGAGI. DNA of the CDR3: TGTGCCAGCAGTTACTCCGGCAGGGATATGAAACTGTTTTTT. This encodes CASSYSGRDMKLFF.